This record covers a single TCR beta chain. Its specificity is unknown. Samples from alopecia areata patients were lesional scalp punch biopsies and peripheral blood. This entry is derived from a study of CD8+ T cells in alopecia areata. Study context: Patients took tofacitinib for 6 to 18 months, followed by 6 drug-free months. Findings and caveats of the study: Possibly because of HLA-related factors, TCR sharing was less clear across patients than in mice. Across lesional scalp, and particularly alopecia totalis/universalis, clonality surpassed that of normal scalp.

TCR sequencing used cDNA made by reverse transcription of extracted RNA. This table comes from immunoSEQ multiplex PCR, and its TCRdb copy is limited to in-frame clones, with some not included. The profile covers 150,000 to 200,000 clones, with approximately 62% appearing a single time and 1.7% taken by the ten largest. The CDR3 has 15 amino acids. V was clipped by 6 bases and J by 6 bases; unmatched bases: 10. Germline CDR1 SGHTA, CDR2 FQGNSA. The clonotype comes from a human donor with alopecia areata. Sequencing used CD4+ T cells sorted from blood, obtained at week 0. The chain joins TRBV7-2 to TRBJ1-5, with 8 nucleotides matching TRBD1. CDR3: CASSSQGALAQPQHF. The CDR3 nucleotides are TGTGCCAGCAGTTCGCAGGGGGCATTAGCTCAGCCCCAGCATTTT.